Here is one TCR beta chain with its context. The data stem from a study of CD8 T cells in Susac syndrome. V gave up 6 bases and J gave up 6 bases; unmatched junction bases: 7. CDR3 length: 15 amino acids. CDR1 and CDR2 (germline): KGHDR, SFDVKD. Reverse transcription of about 0.5 to 1 ug RNA used random hexamers. Amplification of TCR beta CDR3 across 54 Vbeta and 13 Jbeta was performed with immunoSEQ multiplex PCR. TCRdb re-analysed the immunoSEQ multiplex PCR reads in MiXCR, keeping a single row per CDR3 protein. The table shows 200,000 to 300,000 distinct CDR3 sequences, with almost 97% occurring only once.

The rearrangement joins TRBV24-1 to TRBJ1-2, with 12 bases aligning to TRBD1. Sequenced sample: CD4+ T cells from PBMCs. This clonotype was sampled from a human donor with Susac syndrome. The CDR3 region has the DNA TGTGCCACCAGTCCGGGACAGGGGGCAATTGATGGCTACACCTTC. It is translated as CATSPGQGAIDGYTF.